This record covers a single T cell receptor beta chain. Profiled with immunoSEQ multiplex PCR; TCRdb holds only in-frame clones, not every one. The sample lists tens of thousands of clones; 80% to 90% were seen once. This record belongs to a study of control samples from healthy donors and cancer patients. The CDR3 runs to 11 residues. This sequence joins TRBV1 and TRBJ2-5; the table's D call, TRBD1, was not checked against the DNA. TRBV1 is recorded as a pseudogene. This TCR was recovered from a woman aged 55 to 70 with head and neck cancer. Specimen: PBMCs. CDR3 protein: CTSNRSGTQYF. In DNA, the CDR3 is TGCACCAGCAACAGGTCGGGGACCCAGTACTTC.